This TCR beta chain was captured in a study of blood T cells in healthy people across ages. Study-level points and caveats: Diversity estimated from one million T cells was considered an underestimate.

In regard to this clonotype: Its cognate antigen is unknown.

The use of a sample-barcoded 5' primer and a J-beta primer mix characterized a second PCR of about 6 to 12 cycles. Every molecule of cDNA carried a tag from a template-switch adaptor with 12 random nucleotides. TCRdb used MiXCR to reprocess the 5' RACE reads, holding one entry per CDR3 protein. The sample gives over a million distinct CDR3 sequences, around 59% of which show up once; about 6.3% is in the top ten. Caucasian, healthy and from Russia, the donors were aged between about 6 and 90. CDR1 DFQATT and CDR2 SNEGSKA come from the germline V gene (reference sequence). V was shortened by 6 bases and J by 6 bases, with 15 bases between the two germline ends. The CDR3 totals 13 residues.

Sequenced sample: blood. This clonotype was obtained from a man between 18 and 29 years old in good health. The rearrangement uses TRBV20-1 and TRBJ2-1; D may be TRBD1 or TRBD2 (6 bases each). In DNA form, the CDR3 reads TGCAGTGCACCTCGGGGGCCGGTCAATGAGCAGTTCTTC. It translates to CSAPRGPVNEQFF.